The T cell receptor (beta chain) described here comes from a study of cytomegalovirus exposure and HLA in healthy donors. General study results and limits: Three chains tied to CMV proved CMV antigen-specific in vitro. Later analysis indicated greater clonal expansion among HLA-associated TCR beta chains than among equally common other chains.

As to this clone: Its target is unknown.

Trimming removed 5 bases at V and 0 bases at J, with 8 bases between. The CDR3 totals 14 residues. CDR1 is SGHAT and CDR2 is FQNNGV in the germline V gene. Primers for the PCR totalled 60 Vbeta and 13 Jbeta. Sequencing used immunoSEQ multiplex PCR; TCRdb keeps in-frame clones, though not all of them. The sample consists of some 130,000 clones, 80% of them appearing once. The material sequenced was PBMCs. This rearrangement joins TRBV11-2 to TRBJ1-5; D remains unclear. The TCR originated in a man younger than 45 in good health and CMV-seronegative. The CDR3 spells CASSATDSNQPQHF. The CDR3 DNA is TGTGCCAGCAGCGCAACAGATAGCAATCAGCCCCAGCATTTT. Filled out from reference TRBV11-2 and TRBJ1-5, the complete variable domain reads EAGVAQSPRYKIIEKRQSVAFWCNPISGHATLYWYQQILGQGPKLLIQFQNNGVVDDSQLPKDRFSAERLKGVDSTLKIQPAKLEDSAVYLCASSATDSNQPQHFGDGTRLSIL.